The T cell receptor (beta chain) under discussion was sequenced for a study of Ad26.COV2.S vaccination and SARS-CoV-2 variants. Concerning this clone itself: The target antigen is unknown.

The data were produced by immunoSEQ multiplex PCR, yet TCRdb's version contains in-frame clones alone and is incomplete. Of under 400,000 clones in the sample, more than 75% were seen once. V lost 2 bases and J lost 3; bases outside the gene matches: 5. Germline V gene data show CDR1 as KGHSH and CDR2 as LQKENI. The CDR3 spans 15 residues. Treatment reported: some 19 received Ad26.COV2.S at low or high dose, single or two shots; roughly five received placebo; per-sample allocation not given. At day 63 after the first vaccine or placebo injection, samples were drawn. Study conclusions and caveats: Post-vaccination breadth of spike-specific CD8+ and CD4+ T cell responses was reportedly substantial. Placebo recipients trailed vaccine recipients in spike-specific TCR breadth. Measurement of non-spike TCR breadth gave similar results in vaccine and placebo recipients.

This chain links TRBV18 with TRBJ2-7; 9 bases are a match to TRBD2. The sequencing used peripheral blood, collected in a trial of Ad26.COV2.S vaccine versus placebo. The receptor's source is a person aged 18-65 years who received the Ad26.COV2.S COVID-19 vaccine or a placebo. CDR3 in amino acids: CASSPRSSGVYEQYF. CDR3 nucleotides: TGTGCCAGCTCACCAAGGTCTAGCGGGGTCTACGAGCAGTACTTC.